Below are 18 T cell receptor beta chains sequenced from a single sample in a study of long-term antiretroviral therapy in people with HIV. Survey-level resolution applied to immunoSEQ assay v3.0. The data were produced by immunoSEQ multiplex PCR, yet TCRdb's version contains in-frame clones alone and is incomplete. The sample includes about 10,000 clones, over 75% of them seen just once. The source material was unsorted PBMCs, sampled 0.7 years after starting antiretroviral therapy. The receptor set was obtained from a middle-aged man with HIV.

The genes are TRBV4-3 and TRBJ2-7; 8 bases agree with TRBD2. With 4 bases clipped from V and 3 bases from J, the junction kept 8 bases outside the gene matches. CDR3 size: 15 residues. Germline assignment: CDR1 LGHNA and CDR2 YSLEER. The CDR3 loop is CASSPVTSAHYEQYF. DNA for the CDR3: TGCGCCAGCAGCCCTGTGACTAGCGCGCACTACGAGCAGTACTTC.

This clone appeared a few times. The same CDR3 arises from other DNA sequences in this sample as well. This chain links TRBV27 with TRBJ2-2; D might be TRBD1 (5 bases). The length of the CDR3 is 13 residues. V gave up 6 bases and J gave up 0 bases, with 5 bases separating them. From germline, CDR1 is MNHEY and CDR2 SMNVEV (reference sequence). The CDR3 reads CASRGPNTGELFF. In DNA form, the CDR3 reads TGTGCCAGCAGGGGGCCGAACACCGGGGAGCTGTTTTTT.

The J gene is TRBJ2-1, the V gene TRBV11-3; 7 nucleotides match TRBD1. Germline V gene data show CDR1 as SGHNT and CDR2 as YENEEA. The CDR3 runs to 11 residues. After removal of 8 bases from V and 7 bases from J, the junction contained 2 bases not matched to a gene. The CDR3 here is CASSRGNEQFF. The CDR3 DNA follows: TGTGCCAGCTCCAGGGGGAATGAGCAGTTCTTC.

CDR3 nucleotides: TGTGCCACCCTTTGGGGCTACGAGCAGTACTTC. This sequence encodes CATLWGYEQYF. This chain connects TRBV28 to TRBJ2-7; D is uncertain. Germline assignment: CDR1 MDHEN and CDR2 SYDVKM. The ends were cut back, 10 bases at V and 3 bases at J, with 10 bases in the middle. The CDR3 is made up of 11 amino acids.

The CDR3 DNA reads TGTGCCAGCAGCTATACAGGGGGCTCCTACGAGCAGTACTTC. The encoded protein is CASSYTGGSYEQYF. The chain employs TRBV13 and TRBJ2-7, with TRBD1 identical over 8 bases. The CDR3 sequence is 14 residues long. Germline CDR1 is PRHDT and CDR2 is FYEKMQ (reference sequence). Losses at the gene ends were 4 bases for V and 0 bases for J; bases not matched to a gene: 2. The whole variable domain, filled in from reference TRBV13 and TRBJ2-7, reads AAGVIQSPRHLIKEKRETATLKCYPIPRHDTVYWYQQGPGQDPQFLISFYEKMQSDKGSIPDRFSAQQFSDYHSELNMSSLELGDSALYFCASSYTGGSYEQYFGPGTRLTVT.

The chain joins TRBV5-1 to TRBJ1-5; D might be TRBD1 (6 bases). Trimming removed 9 bases at V and 9 bases at J, with 7 bases between. Germline V lookup: CDR1 SGHRS, CDR2 YFSETQ. CDR3 length: 9 amino acids. The CDR3 here is CATRGPQHF. Here the CDR3 DNA reads TGCGCCACCAGGGGGCCCCAGCATTTT. Looking up the rest from reference TRBV5-1 and TRBJ1-5 gives the full variable domain: KAGVTQTPRYLIKTRGQQVTLSCSPISGHRSVSWYQQTPGQGLQFLFEYFSETQRNKGNFPGRFSGRQFSNSRSEMNVSTLELGDSALYLCATRGPQHFGDGTRLSIL.

The chain uses TRBV7-9 and TRBJ2-7; D remains unclear. Deletions cut 5 bases from V and 2 bases from J, with 19 bases between. This CDR3 region has 16 residues. CDR1 is SEHNR, CDR2 FQNEAQ, per germline (reference sequence). The CDR3 region is CASSIAGSGYPYEQYF. The CDR3 nucleotides are TGTGCCAGCAGCATTGCCGGATCCGGGTATCCCTACGAGCAGTACTTC.

This clone rates as large. The J gene is TRBJ2-7, the V gene TRBV10-3; no clear D gene. V gave up 10 bases and J gave up 0 bases, with 13 bases separating them. CDR3 length: 13 residues. Germline V gene data show CDR1 as ENHRY and CDR2 as SYGVKD. The CDR3 bases are TGTGCCACCCGGATGGACCTCTCCTACGAGCAGTACTTC. It codes for CATRMDLSYEQYF.

This chain uses TRBV4-2 with TRBJ1-5; D is unclear. Germline V gene data show CDR1 as LGHNA and CDR2 as YNFKEQ. The length of the CDR3 is 15 residues. The V and J ends lost 4 bases and 5 bases respectively, with 15 bases between them. CDR3 sequence: CASSPSGSEYQPQHF. The CDR3 DNA follows: TGTGCCAGCAGCCCTTCGGGGTCTGAGTATCAGCCCCAGCATTTT.

The J gene is TRBJ2-1, the V gene TRBV5-4; D is perhaps TRBD1 (6 bases). Per the germline V gene, CDR1 is SGHNT and CDR2 is YYREEE (reference sequence). The V gene lost 3 bases and the J gene lost 6 bases, with 16 bases spanning the gap. The CDR3 consists of 15 residues. CDR3 DNA: TGTGCCAGCAGCTACGGGACCGGCAGGGGCAATGAGCAGTTCTTC. This encodes CASSYGTGRGNEQFF.

This chain joins TRBV7-8 and TRBJ2-1; tentatively, D is TRBD2 (5 bases). The V gene lost 5 bases and the J gene lost 1 base, with 12 bases spanning the gap. Germline CDR1 reads SGHVS; CDR2 reads FQNEAQ. This CDR3 is built from 15 residues. CDR3 sequence reads: CASSQLVGSYNEQFF. The CDR3 coding sequence is TGTGCCAGCAGCCAACTAGTTGGTTCCTACAATGAGCAGTTCTTC.

The V and J genes are TRBV7-8 and TRBJ2-7; no firm D call. Germline lookup yields CDR1 SGHVS and CDR2 FQNEAQ. The CDR3 contains 15 residues. V dropped 1 base and J dropped 2 bases, with 12 bases sitting between them. The chain's CDR3 is CASSLDPGLTYEQYF. The DNA of the CDR3 is TGTGCCAGCAGCTTAGACCCCGGGCTGACCTACGAGCAGTACTTC.

The chain carries TRBV29-1 and TRBJ1-2; TRBD1 aligns across 10 bases. CDR3 length: 12 residues. V gave up 4 bases and J gave up 7 bases; unmatched junction bases: 3. In germline, CDR1 is SQVTM, CDR2 ANQGSEA. CDR3 residues: CSVGDRGLGYTF. The DNA for the CDR3 is TGCAGCGTTGGGGACAGGGGACTTGGCTACACCTTC.

The chain combines TRBV4-3 with TRBJ2-7, with D unclear. Germline assignment: CDR1 LGHNA and CDR2 YSLEER. The CDR3 extends over 14 amino acids. V was cut by 0 bases and J by 3 bases, with 9 bases left in between. CDR3 protein: CASSQDRKLYEQYF. The CDR3 DNA is TGCGCCAGCAGCCAAGACAGAAAACTCTACGAGCAGTACTTC.

The rearrangement joins TRBV13 to TRBJ2-1; TRBD1 matches at 8 bases. CDR1 is PRHDT, CDR2 FYEKMQ, per germline (reference sequence). The CDR3 runs 16 residues. The J segment lost 7 bases and the V segment lost 4 bases, leaving 12 bases of the junction unmatched. For the CDR3, the DNA is TGTGCCAGCAGCTACGGACAGGGTCACTGGGGGAATGAGCAGTTCTTC. This sequence encodes CASSYGQGHWGNEQFF.

V usage is TRBV19 and J usage is TRBJ2-1; 9 bases match TRBD2. The CDR3 spans 16 residues. J was trimmed by 6 bases and V by 3 bases; bases with no gene match: 9. Germline assignment: CDR1 LNHDA and CDR2 SQIVND (reference sequence). The CDR3, as DNA: TGTGCCAGTAGTATTCGGAGACTAGCGGCCCCCAATGAGCAGTTCTTC. Translating gives CASSIRRLAAPNEQFF.

The chain combines TRBV14 with TRBJ1-1; no firm D call. V lost 3 bases and J lost 1, with 9 bases in between. The CDR3 sequence is 14 residues long. CDR1 and CDR2 from the germline V gene are SGHDN and FVKESK. The chain's CDR3 is CASSQTSQNTEAFF. The CDR3 DNA reads as TGTGCCAGCAGCCAGACAAGCCAGAACACTGAAGCTTTCTTT.

This chain joins TRBV27 and TRBJ2-5; 8 bases align to TRBD1. This CDR3 has 13 residues. The V and J ends lost 6 bases and 7 bases, in that order; junction bases with no gene match: 7. Germline V gene sequence: CDR1 MNHEY, CDR2 SMNVEV (reference sequence). CDR3 DNA sequence: TGTGCCAGCAGCAGGACAGGGACCCGGACCCAGTACTTC. Translated, it gives CASSRTGTRTQYF.